This T cell receptor (beta chain) appears in the sequencing data of a study of cytomegalovirus exposure and HLA in healthy donors. Primers: 60 Vbeta forward and 13 Jbeta reverse. Sequencing was performed with immunoSEQ multiplex PCR; in TCRdb, only in-frame clones are kept and a portion is missing. The sample lists around 160,000 clones; approximately 80% were seen once. From germline, CDR1 is SGHRS and CDR2 YFSETQ. The CDR3 totals 15 residues. J lost 7 bases, V lost 3 bases, and 6 bases had no gene match. The TCR sequence derives from a woman aged 18-35 years in good health and CMV-seronegative. Sequencing was done on a sample of PBMCs. The chain employs TRBV5-1 and TRBJ1-4; 10 bases agree with TRBD1. Here the CDR3 DNA reads TGCGCCAGCAGCTCAACCGGGACAGGGGTTGAAAAACTGTTTTTT. Protein product: CASSSTGTGVEKLFF.